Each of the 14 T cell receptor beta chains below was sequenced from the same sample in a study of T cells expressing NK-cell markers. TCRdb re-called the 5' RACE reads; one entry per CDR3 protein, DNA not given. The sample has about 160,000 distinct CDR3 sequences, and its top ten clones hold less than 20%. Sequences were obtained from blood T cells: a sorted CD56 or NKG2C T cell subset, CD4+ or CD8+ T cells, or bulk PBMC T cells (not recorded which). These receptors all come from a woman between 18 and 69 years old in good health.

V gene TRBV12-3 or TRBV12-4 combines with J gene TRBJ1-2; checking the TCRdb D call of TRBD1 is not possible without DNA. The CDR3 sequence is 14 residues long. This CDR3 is CASSRGGGNYGYTF.

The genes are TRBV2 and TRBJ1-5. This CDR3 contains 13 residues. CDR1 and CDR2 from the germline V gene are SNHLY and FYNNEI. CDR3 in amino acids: CASQISGNQPQHF.

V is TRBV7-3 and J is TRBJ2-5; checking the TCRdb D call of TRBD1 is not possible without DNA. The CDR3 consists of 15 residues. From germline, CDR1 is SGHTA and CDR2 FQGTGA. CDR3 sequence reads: CASSKQGAVQETQYF.

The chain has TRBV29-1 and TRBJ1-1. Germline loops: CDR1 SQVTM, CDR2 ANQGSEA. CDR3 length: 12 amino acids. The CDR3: CSVSRRDTEAFF. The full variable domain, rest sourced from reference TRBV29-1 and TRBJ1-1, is SAVISQKPSRDICQRGTSLTIQCQVDSQVTMMFWYRQQPGQSLTLIATANQGSEATYESGFVIDKFPISRPNLTFSTLTVSNMSPEDSSIYLCSVSRRDTEAFFGQGTRLTVV.

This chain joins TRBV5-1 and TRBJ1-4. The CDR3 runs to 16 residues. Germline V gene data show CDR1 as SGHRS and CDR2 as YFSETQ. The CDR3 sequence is CASRSAGGAGGEKLFF.

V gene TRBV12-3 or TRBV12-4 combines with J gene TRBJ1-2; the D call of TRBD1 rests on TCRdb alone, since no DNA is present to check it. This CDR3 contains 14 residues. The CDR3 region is CASSRTGFGYGYTF.

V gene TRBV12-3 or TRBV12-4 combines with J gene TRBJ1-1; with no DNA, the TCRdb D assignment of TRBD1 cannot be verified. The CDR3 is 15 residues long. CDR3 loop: CASSLEALMNTEAFF.

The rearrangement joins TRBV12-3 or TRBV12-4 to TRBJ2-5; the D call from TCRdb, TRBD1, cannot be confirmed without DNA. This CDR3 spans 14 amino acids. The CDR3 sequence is CASSDRGGWETQYF.

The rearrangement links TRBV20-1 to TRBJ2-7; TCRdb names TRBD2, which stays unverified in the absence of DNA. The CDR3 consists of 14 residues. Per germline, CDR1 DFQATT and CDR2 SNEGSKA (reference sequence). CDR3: CSATPSGSINEQYF.

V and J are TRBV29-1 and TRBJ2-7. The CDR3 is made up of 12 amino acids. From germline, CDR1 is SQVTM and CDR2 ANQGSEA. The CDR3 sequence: CSVGTTPYEQYF.

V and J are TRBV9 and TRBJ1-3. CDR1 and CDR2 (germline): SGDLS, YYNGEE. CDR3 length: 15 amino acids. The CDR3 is CASSTGDSRGNTIYF.

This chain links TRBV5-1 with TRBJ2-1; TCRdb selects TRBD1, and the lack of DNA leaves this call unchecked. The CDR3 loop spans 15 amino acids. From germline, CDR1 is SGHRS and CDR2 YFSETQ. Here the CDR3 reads CASSLARQGADEQFF.

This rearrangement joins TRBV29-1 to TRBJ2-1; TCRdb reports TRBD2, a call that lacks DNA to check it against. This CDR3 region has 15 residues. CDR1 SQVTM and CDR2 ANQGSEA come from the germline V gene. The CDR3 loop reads CSVGAGEYPYNEQFF.

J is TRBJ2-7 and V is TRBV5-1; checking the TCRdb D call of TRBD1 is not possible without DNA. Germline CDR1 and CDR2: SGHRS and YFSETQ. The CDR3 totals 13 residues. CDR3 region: CARYRTRRHEQYF. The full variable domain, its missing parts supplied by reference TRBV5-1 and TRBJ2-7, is KAGVTQTPRYLIKTRGQQVTLSCSPISGHRSVSWYQQTPGQGLQFLFEYFSETQRNKGNFPGRFSGRQFSNSRSEMNVSTLELGDSALYLCARYRTRRHEQYFGPGTRLTVT.